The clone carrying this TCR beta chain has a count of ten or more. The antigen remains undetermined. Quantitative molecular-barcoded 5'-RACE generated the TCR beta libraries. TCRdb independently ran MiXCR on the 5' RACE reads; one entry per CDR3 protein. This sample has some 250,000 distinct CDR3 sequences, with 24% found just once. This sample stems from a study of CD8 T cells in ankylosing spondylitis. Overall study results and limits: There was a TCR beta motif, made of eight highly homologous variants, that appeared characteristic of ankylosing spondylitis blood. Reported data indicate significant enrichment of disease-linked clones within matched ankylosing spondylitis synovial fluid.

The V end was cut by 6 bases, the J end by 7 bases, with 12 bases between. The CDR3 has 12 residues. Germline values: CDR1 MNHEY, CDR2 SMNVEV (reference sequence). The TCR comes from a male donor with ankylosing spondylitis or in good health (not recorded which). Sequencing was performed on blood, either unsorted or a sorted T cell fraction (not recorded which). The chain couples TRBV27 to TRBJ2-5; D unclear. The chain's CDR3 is CASRTPGGTQYF. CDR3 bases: TGTGCCAGCAGAACCCCCGGTGGGACCCAGTACTTC.